These 2 T cell receptor beta chains came from one sample sequenced in a study of siplizumab effects on memory and regulatory T cells. The repertoire was sequenced with immunoSEQ multiplex PCR; TCRdb's copy has only in-frame clones and lacks some. The repertoire holds 70,000 to 100,000 clones, with roughly 97% as singletons. Sequenced: naive CD4+ T cells sorted from blood. These receptors were collected from a human donor in good health.

The chain employs TRBV29-1 and TRBJ1-1, with D perhaps matching TRBD1 (6 bases). This CDR3 has 14 residues. The V gene's germline CDR1 is SQVTM and CDR2 ANQGSEA. Trimming shortened V by 3 bases and J by 0 bases, and 11 bases separated the two germline ends. The CDR3 sequence is CSVESRGMNTEAFF. In nucleotides, the CDR3 is TGCAGCGTTGAGAGCAGGGGAATGAACACTGAAGCTTTCTTT.

The chain uses TRBV6-5 and TRBJ1-5; TRBD1 agrees at 9 bases. J was trimmed by 7 bases and V by 6 bases; bases with no gene match: 4. Per germline, CDR1 MNHEY and CDR2 SVGAGI. CDR3 size: 13 residues. The CDR3 coding sequence is TGTGCCAGCAGACAGGGGGCCGGGCAGCCCCAGCATTTT. Translated: CASRQGAGQPQHF.